The T cell receptor beta chain under discussion was sequenced for a study of T cell clonotyping in hematopoietic cell transplantation. Some clones are missing from TCRdb's copy, which holds only in-frame ones; the method was immunoSEQ multiplex PCR. The sample consists of over 4,000 clones, about 30% of them appearing once. The CDR3 is 15 amino acids. Per germline, CDR1 MNHEY and CDR2 SVGAGI. V was clipped by 5 bases and J by 6 bases; unmatched bases: 8. Stated time point: recipient sample about 28 days before transplant, after cytoreduction. Material: peripheral blood mononuclear cells, obtained before stem cell transplant. This clonotype was sampled from a man aged 50 to 60 with myelofibrosis. Some clones in this sample may be carry-over from other donors' samples. The chain uses TRBV6-5 and TRBJ1-2; 11 bases are shared with TRBD1. The CDR3 nucleotides are TGTGCCAGCAGTCGGGGACAGGGGGTGGAAAATGGCTACACCTTC. Encoded protein: CASSRGQGVENGYTF.